The sequence of this T cell receptor beta chain was determined in a study of T cell repertoires in cytomegalovirus infection. The germline gives CDR1 SQVTM, CDR2 ANQGSEA. Trimming shortened V by 5 bases and J by 0 bases, and 14 bases separated the two germline ends. The CDR3 sequence is 14 residues long. TCRdb redid the calling of the reads with MiXCR, one entry per CDR3 protein. The data show approximately 910,000 distinct CDR3 sequences, with approximately 33% seen just once and 13% held by the top ten. Study-wide results and limits: Within the response measured ex vivo, HLA-C-restricted CMV-specific TCR beta clonotypes were dominant.

Worth noting for this clonotype: Its target is unknown.

The V gene is TRBV29-1, the J gene TRBJ2-7; D perhaps matches TRBD2 (7 bases). Sequences were derived from cultured CD8+ T cells from PBMCs, sampled from culture after CMV antigen stimulation. This receptor was identified in a human donor in good health (CMV status not recorded). Some clones in this sample may be carry-over from other donors' samples. The CDR3 region is CSVTGGDISYEQYF. CDR3 in DNA: TGCAGCGTTACTGGGGGGGACATCTCCTACGAGCAGTACTTC.